The present T cell receptor (beta chain) was sequenced within a study of metastatic and nonmetastatic thyroid tumors. Study as a whole: It was across blood and tumor or nodule tissue from malignant and benign thyroid patients that repertoires were compared.

Thyroid surgery had not been preceded by any treatment in any patient. Findings and caveats of the study: Across blood and tumor, TCR beta diversity in malignant thyroid tumors was reportedly significantly higher than in benign nodules.

Study processing details: A distant-metastasis classifier for papillary thyroid cancer was built using CDR3 differences across clinicopathological groups. TCRdb reanalyzed the PCR reads with MiXCR. The V and J calls come from TCRdb's annotation, not from the publication. The sample yields some 12,000 clones, 10% to 15% seen once. Note on this clone: Its cognate antigen is unknown.

What was sequenced was blood. This TCR was recovered from a female donor with papillary thyroid cancer or a benign thyroid nodule (not recorded which). Some clones in this sample may be carry-over from other donors' samples.

CDR3 sequence reads: CASSLDVSVHGYTF. CDR3 coding DNA: TGTGCCAGCAGCCTAGACGTCAGTGTCCATGGCTACACCTTC. The rearrangement links TRBV7-9 to TRBJ1-2; D gene uncertain. The CDR3 covers 14 residues. The ends were cut back, 5 bases at V and 6 bases at J, with 16 bases in the middle. The germline CDR1 and CDR2 sequences are SEHNR and FQNEAQ (reference sequence).